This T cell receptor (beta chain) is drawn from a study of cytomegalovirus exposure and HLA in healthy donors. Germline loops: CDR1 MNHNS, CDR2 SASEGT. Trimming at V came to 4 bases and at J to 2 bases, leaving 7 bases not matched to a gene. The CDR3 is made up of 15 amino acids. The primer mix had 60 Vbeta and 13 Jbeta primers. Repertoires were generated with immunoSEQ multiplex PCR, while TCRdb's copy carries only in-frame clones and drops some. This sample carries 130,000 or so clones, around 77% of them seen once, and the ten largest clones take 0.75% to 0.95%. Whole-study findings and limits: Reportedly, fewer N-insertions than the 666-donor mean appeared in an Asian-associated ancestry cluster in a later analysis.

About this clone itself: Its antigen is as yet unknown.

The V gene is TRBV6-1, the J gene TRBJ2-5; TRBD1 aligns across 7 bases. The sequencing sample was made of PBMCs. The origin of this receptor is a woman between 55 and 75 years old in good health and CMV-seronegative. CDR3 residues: CASSAARDRQETQYF. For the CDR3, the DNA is TGTGCCAGCAGTGCCGCTCGGGACAGACAAGAGACCCAGTACTTC.